The following is a T cell receptor (beta chain) sequence with its context. Distinct nucleotide sequences in the sample also encode this CDR3. These data originate in a study of blood T cell repertoires in COVID-19. Whole-study context: PBMCs, B-cell-depleted T cells, or T cells were the source of the cDNA or gDNA that made up the material.

Those enrolled, adults aged roughly 18 to 89 years, came from about 24 US areas. Participants were placed into cohorts based on the clinical history they reported. The V end was cut by 8 bases, the J end by 1 base, with 8 bases between. Germline CDR1 and CDR2: MDHEN and SYDVKM. CDR3 length equals 12 residues. Study processing details: Estimation of nucleated cell counts relied on the amplification of reference gene primers. Sequencing used immunoSEQ multiplex PCR; TCRdb keeps in-frame clones, though not all of them. The DNA gave D and trimming, while V, J and clone size come from that table. The repertoire holds more than 200,000 clones, with 75% to 90% as singletons.

The origin of this receptor is a woman aged 25 to 39 who had recovered from COVID-19. The sequencing sample was made of PBMCs or T cells enriched from blood (not recorded which). The chain combines TRBV28 with TRBJ1-1; D not certain. CDR3 in amino acids: CASSTGNTEAFF. For the CDR3, the DNA is TGTGCCAGCTCAACGGGGAACACTGAAGCTTTCTTT.